A selection of T cell receptor beta chains follows, all from one sample in a study of cytomegalovirus exposure and HLA in healthy donors. The table came from immunoSEQ multiplex PCR; TCRdb's copy has only in-frame clones and leaves some out. Of roughly 71,000 clones listed, approximately 60% were seen once; the top ten hold roughly 2.8%. The sequencing sample was made of PBMCs. These receptor sequences come from a man in his thirties or forties in good health and CMV-seronegative. Both conserved end residues are part of each CDR3. Fields, in order: J gene, V gene, D gene, clone size, CDR3 protein, CDR3 DNA. The D gene is left open where the match is weak. The size entry is marked missing in some rows and otherwise reads once, few, many or a size class.

TRBJ2-7,TRBV7-3,NA,once,CASSLSDKYEQYF,TGTGCCAGCAGCTTGTCAGACAAATACGAGCAGTACTTC
TRBJ2-3,TRBV5-1,NA,once,CASSLSRTDTQYF,TGCGCCAGCAGCCTCTCCCGCACAGATACGCAGTATTTT
TRBJ2-3,TRBV7-9,TRBD2,NA,CASSLLAGLDTQYF,TGTGCCAGCAGCTTATTAGCGGGGCTAGATACGCAGTATTTT
TRBJ2-7,TRBV5-1,NA,NA,CASNFQGSYEQYF,TGCGCCAGCAACTTCCAGGGTTCCTACGAGCAGTACTTC
TRBJ2-5,TRBV11-3,TRBD2,NA,CASSSPGRGGQETQYF,TGTGCCAGCAGCTCCCCAGGACGGGGGGGACAAGAGACCCAGTACTTC
TRBJ2-7,TRBV7-9,NA,NA,CASSLASLYEQYF,TGTGCCAGCAGCTTAGCATCCCTCTACGAGCAGTACTTC
TRBJ2-5,TRBV23-1,NA,few,CASSQWGAGANQETQYF,TGCGCCAGCAGTCAATGGGGTGCGGGGGCCAATCAAGAGACCCAGTACTTC
TRBJ2-3,TRBV11-2,NA,NA,CASSYQGGSDTQYF,TGTGCCAGCAGCTACCAGGGTGGCTCAGATACGCAGTATTTT
TRBJ2-2,TRBV19,TRBD1,few,CASSWDRAGELFF,TGTGCCAGTTCCTGGGACAGGGCGGGGGAGCTGTTTTTT
TRBJ1-2,TRBV6-5,NA,NA,CASSYGEDGPTGYTF,TGTGCCAGCAGTTACGGGGAGGACGGCCCCACCGGCTACACCTTC
TRBJ2-3,TRBV9,TRBD1,few,CASSVGGGLDTQYF,TGTGCCAGCAGCGTAGGAGGGGGCCTAGATACGCAGTATTTT
TRBJ1-2,TRBV6-1,NA,NA,CASTSGGSGYGYTF,TGTGCCAGCACCTCCGGAGGCAGCGGATACGGCTACACCTTC
TRBJ2-7,TRBV18,TRBD1,NA,CASSPRTGGSYEQYF,TGTGCCAGCTCACCACGCACAGGGGGGTCCTACGAGCAGTACTTC
TRBJ2-2,TRBV6-5,TRBD1,once,CASSYKGADTGELFF,TGTGCCAGCAGTTACAAGGGGGCGGACACCGGGGAGCTGTTTTTT
TRBJ1-2,TRBV6-1,NA,NA,CASSELVGSNYGYTF,TGTGCCAGCAGTGAATTGGTTGGCAGTAACTATGGCTACACCTTC
TRBJ2-1,TRBV13,TRBD2,NA,CASTKPALADNEQFF,TGTGCCAGCACCAAGCCCGCCCTAGCGGATAATGAGCAGTTCTTC
TRBJ1-3,TRBV7-2,NA,NA,CASSLVHSGNTIYF,TGTGCCAGCAGCTTAGTTCACTCTGGAAACACCATATATTTT
TRBJ1-1,TRBV5-1,NA,NA,CASSWGLLDTEAFF,TGCGCCAGCAGCTGGGGGCTATTGGATACTGAAGCTTTCTTT
TRBJ1-1,TRBV27,NA,NA,CASRAQGFMGTEAFF,TGTGCCAGCAGGGCACAGGGATTCATGGGGACTGAAGCTTTCTTT
TRBJ1-2,TRBV5-6,NA,NA,CASSPYGYTF,TGTGCCAGCAGCCCGTATGGCTACACCTTC